The 17 T cell receptor beta chains listed next were all sequenced from one sample in a study of cytomegalovirus exposure and HLA in healthy donors. 60 Vbeta and 13 Jbeta primers were used in PCR. Sequenced by immunoSEQ multiplex PCR; TCRdb stores in-frame clones only, minus some. The sample lists about 160,000 clones, 75% to 85% occurring once. Sequencing input: PBMCs. These receptor sequences come from a male donor in good health and CMV-seropositive.

The rearrangement links TRBV10-3 to TRBJ2-5; 9 bases align to TRBD1. Per germline, CDR1 ENHRY and CDR2 SYGVKD. This CDR3 comprises 15 residues. Losses at the gene ends were 8 bases for V and 2 bases for J; bases not matched to a gene: 9. This CDR3 reads CAIHTPDRGQETQYF. The DNA for the CDR3 is TGTGCCATCCACACCCCGGACAGGGGACAAGAGACCCAGTACTTC.

This clone was seen more than once but under ten times. The V gene is TRBV7-8, the J gene TRBJ2-5, with TRBD2 matching 9 bases. This CDR3 is 15 amino acids long. The germline V gene encodes CDR1 SGHVS and CDR2 FQNEAQ. Unmatched junction bases numbered 5, after V lost 2 bases and J lost 4 bases. The CDR3 region is CASSLLAGTGETQYF. CDR3 bases: TGTGCCAGCAGCTTACTAGCGGGGACGGGAGAGACCCAGTACTTC.

The chain combines TRBV2 with TRBJ2-7; 11 nucleotides align to TRBD1. Germline V gene lookup returns CDR1 SNHLY and CDR2 FYNNEI. Unmatched junction bases numbered 3, after V lost 6 bases and J lost 2 bases. The CDR3 spans 14 residues. CDR3 amino acids: CASRGTGGPYEQYF. CDR3 sequence (DNA): TGTGCCAGCAGGGGGACAGGGGGACCCTACGAGCAGTACTTC.

CDR3 amino acids: CASSPRTGVASPLHF. The CDR3 DNA sequence: TGTGCCAGCAGCCCCAGGACAGGGGTTGCTTCACCCCTCCACTTT. The chain is built from TRBV7-9 and TRBJ1-6; 9 bases are shared with TRBD1. The CDR3 length is 15 residues. Germline V CDR1 and CDR2: SEHNR, FQNEAQ (reference sequence). J gave up 9 bases and V 5 bases, and 8 bases lay outside the gene matches.

This clone was seen a few times. The J gene is TRBJ1-2, the V gene TRBV2, with TRBD1 matching 10 bases. Germline V gene sequence: CDR1 SNHLY, CDR2 FYNNEI. V gave up 4 bases and J gave up 7 bases; unmatched junction bases: 3. The CDR3 totals 13 residues. This CDR3 is CASSGTGGSGYTF. The CDR3 DNA follows: TGTGCCAGCAGTGGGACAGGGGGAAGTGGCTACACCTTC.

CDR3 amino acids: CASSYQGSSPLHF. The CDR3 nucleotides are TGTGCCAGCAGTTATCAGGGAAGTTCACCCCTCCACTTT. The chain is built from TRBV6-5 and TRBJ1-6; D possibly corresponds to TRBD1 (5 bases). CDR3 length: 13 residues. Trimming removed 3 bases at V and 9 bases at J, with 9 bases between. Germline loops: CDR1 MNHEY, CDR2 SVGAGI.

This chain joins TRBV20-1 and TRBJ1-2; tentatively, D is TRBD1 (5 bases). CDR3 length: 11 amino acids. Germline assignment: CDR1 DFQATT and CDR2 SNEGSKA (reference sequence). Trimming cost V 4 bases and J 7 bases, with 10 bases left between them. DNA of the CDR3: TGCAGTGCTATTCCCGGGGGTGGCTACACCTTC. Encoded protein: CSAIPGGGYTF.

V gene TRBV11-3 combines with J gene TRBJ2-3; a weak D match, TRBD2 (6 bases). Germline V lookup: CDR1 SGHNT, CDR2 YENEEA. V was trimmed by 1 base and J by 0 bases, leaving 8 bases between them. CDR3 length: 15 amino acids. CDR3 coding DNA: TGTGCCAGCAGCTTAGGCGGGGCTAGCACAGATACGCAGTATTTT. As protein: CASSLGGASTDTQYF.

V and J are TRBV23-1 and TRBJ2-7; D is possibly TRBD1 (5 bases). TRBV23-1 falls under the ORF class, with uncertain function. V was trimmed by 0 bases and J by 2 bases, leaving 11 bases between them. The CDR3 is 15 amino acids. CDR3 amino acids: CASSQSQDIAYEQYF. The CDR3 DNA reads as TGCGCCAGCAGTCAATCGCAGGACATAGCCTACGAGCAGTACTTC.

The gene calls are TRBV11-2 and TRBJ2-1; 8 bases align to TRBD1. CDR1 is SGHAT, CDR2 FQNNGV, per germline. With 3 bases clipped from V and 5 bases from J, the junction kept 9 bases outside the gene matches. The CDR3 extends over 16 amino acids. The CDR3 DNA reads as TGTGCCAGCAGCTTGAACCTGGGACAGGTAAACAATGAGCAGTTCTTC. It is translated as CASSLNLGQVNNEQFF. The full variable domain, with the rest looked up from reference TRBV11-2 and TRBJ2-1, is EAGVAQSPRYKIIEKRQSVAFWCNPISGHATLYWYQQILGQGPKLLIQFQNNGVVDDSQLPKDRFSAERLKGVDSTLKIQPAKLEDSAVYLCASSLNLGQVNNEQFFGPGTRLTVL.

This clone was observed once. The rearrangement joins TRBV14 to TRBJ2-7; D is possibly TRBD1 (6 bases). The germline CDR1 and CDR2 sequences are SGHDN and FVKESK. The CDR3 totals 15 residues. V lost 1 base and J lost 7, with 17 bases in between. The CDR3 DNA reads as TGTGCCAGCAGCCAAGGTATGGGGGCGCTTACGGAGCAGTACTTC. It yields the protein CASSQGMGALTEQYF.

The chain links TRBV7-9 to TRBJ1-5; perhaps TRBD1 as D (6 bases). This CDR3 is 16 amino acids long. The germline CDR1 and CDR2 sequences are SEHNR and FQNEAQ (reference sequence). The V end lost 1 base, the J end lost 2 bases, and 12 bases lay between the germline ends. The CDR3 protein is CASSLGMGAGNQPQHF. The DNA of the CDR3 is TGTGCCAGCAGCTTAGGGATGGGGGCGGGCAATCAGCCCCAGCATTTT.

The rearrangement joins TRBV5-1 to TRBJ2-1; TRBD1 matches 8 bases. Trimming removed 3 bases from V and 0 bases from J; junction bases left unmatched: 5. This CDR3 comprises 16 residues. Germline CDR1 reads SGHRS; CDR2 reads YFSETQ. CDR3 nucleotides: TGCGCCAGCAGCTCCCAGGGGGCTAGCTCCTACAATGAGCAGTTCTTC. It codes for CASSSQGASSYNEQFF.

CDR3 nucleotide sequence: TGTGCCAGCTTCAAAGTGACAGGGCCCCTCACAGATACGCAGTATTTT. This encodes CASFKVTGPLTDTQYF. The J gene is TRBJ2-3, the V gene TRBV18, with 7 nucleotides matching TRBD1. The germline gives CDR1 KGHSH, CDR2 LQKENI. The CDR3 loop spans 16 amino acids. Losses at the gene ends were 7 bases for V and 2 bases for J; bases not matched to a gene: 12.

The rearrangement uses TRBV7-8 and TRBJ2-3; D is possibly TRBD1 (6 bases). The ends were cut back, 1 base at V and 1 base at J, with 6 bases in the middle. Germline V gives CDR1 SGHVS, CDR2 FQNEAQ. The CDR3 loop spans 14 amino acids. The CDR3 spells CASSLGQGTDTQYF. In nucleotides, the CDR3 is TGTGCCAGCAGCTTAGGACAGGGCACAGATACGCAGTATTTT.

The CDR3 sequence: CASSENPGASSNQPQHF. CDR3 coding DNA: TGTGCCAGCAGTGAAAACCCGGGAGCTAGTAGCAATCAGCCCCAGCATTTT. J is TRBJ1-5 and V is TRBV6-1, with D uncertain. CDR3 length equals 17 residues. The germline V gene encodes CDR1 MNHNS and CDR2 SASEGT. Trimming left V 2 bases short and J 0 bases short, with 14 bases between.

The rearrangement links TRBV19 to TRBJ1-2; TRBD1 is a possible D gene (6 bases). CDR1 is LNHDA and CDR2 is SQIVND in the germline V gene (reference sequence). The V end was cut by 10 bases, the J end by 5 bases, with 29 bases between. The CDR3 is made up of 17 amino acids. This CDR3 is CATTSVPGRGQKYGYTF. In nucleotides, the CDR3 is TGTGCCACCACTTCGGTCCCGGGAAGAGGACAGAAATATGGCTACACCTTC.